Detailed here is one TCR beta chain. This same CDR3 is encoded by further DNA sequences in the sample. The entry originates in a study of shared clonotypes between healthy human individuals. As for the study in general: CD4 naive cells filled three plates per donor, CD4 memory three, CD8 naive two and CD8 memory one.

CD45RA+ naive and CD45RA-negative memory subsets were separated from CD4+ cells. In germline, CDR1 is KGHSH, CDR2 LQKENI. The ends lost 1 base at V and 2 bases at J; junction bases unmatched: 1. The CDR3 consists of 15 residues. Method: immunoSEQ multiplex PCR; TCRdb's copy keeps in-frame clones and lacks some. The sample records 2 million or so clones, 85% to 95% being singletons. The receptor's source is a man between 18 and 29 years old in good health. The sample comprised naive CD4+ T cells sorted from blood. Subset noted: CD45RA+ positively selected. The chain employs TRBV18 and TRBJ2-3; 9 nucleotides agree with TRBD2. The CDR3 loop reads CASSPLAGATDTQYF. As DNA, the CDR3 is TGTGCCAGCTCACCACTAGCGGGGGCCACAGATACGCAGTATTTT.